This entry lists 12 T cell receptor beta chains sequenced from one sample in a study of technical replicates of blood from a handful of donors. Produced via immunoSEQ multiplex PCR; TCRdb's table is partial and in-frame only. The sample consists of tens of thousands of clones, 96% of them appearing once. Sequencing used T cells isolated from PBMCs. These receptors all stem from a human donor in good health.

This chain connects TRBV5-1 to TRBJ2-1; possibly TRBD1 for D (6 bases). The V gene's germline CDR1 is SGHRS and CDR2 YFSETQ. The ends were cut back, 4 bases at V and 5 bases at J, with 10 bases in the middle. The CDR3 sequence is 13 residues long. CDR3 sequence: CASSPDSNNEQFF. The DNA of the CDR3 is TGCGCCAGCAGCCCGGACAGTAACAATGAGCAGTTCTTC.

This chain uses TRBV30 with TRBJ2-7; TRBD2 matches at 10 bases. Germline V gives CDR1 GTSNPN, CDR2 SVGIG (reference sequence). The length of the CDR3 is 15 residues. Trimming took 2 bases from V and 2 from J; bases not matched to a gene: 6. For the CDR3, the DNA is TGTGCCTGGAGTCGCGGGACTAGCGTAACCTACGAGCAGTACTTC. Protein product: CAWSRGTSVTYEQYF.

This chain uses TRBV19 with TRBJ2-1, with 7 bases identical to TRBD2. Per germline, CDR1 LNHDA and CDR2 SQIVND (reference sequence). J gave up 2 bases and V 6 bases, and 7 bases lay outside the gene matches. The CDR3 sequence is 15 residues long. CDR3 bases: TGTGCCAGTAGCCTACCGGGAGGCCCCTACAATGAGCAGTTCTTC. Translating it yields CASSLPGGPYNEQFF. Full variable domain (remainder filled in from reference TRBV19 and TRBJ2-1): DGGITQSPKYLFRKEGQNVTLSCEQNLNHDAMYWYRQDPGQGLRLIYYSQIVNDFQKGDIAEGYSVSREKKESFPLTVTSAQKNPTAFYLCASSLPGGPYNEQFFGPGTRLTVL.

V gene TRBV4-2 combines with J gene TRBJ2-7; TRBD2 agrees at 11 bases. The CDR3 loop spans 15 amino acids. Germline V lookup: CDR1 LGHNA, CDR2 YNFKEQ. With V trimmed by 1 base and J by 2 bases, 1 base remained unmatched. CDR3 nucleotide sequence: TGTGCCAGCAGCCAAGGACTAGCGGGGACCTACGAGCAGTACTTC. Protein product: CASSQGLAGTYEQYF.

The rearrangement links TRBV5-1 to TRBJ2-3, with TRBD2 matching 7 bases. The CDR3 contains 19 residues. CDR1 SGHRS and CDR2 YFSETQ come from the germline V gene. The V gene end was trimmed by 1 base and the J gene end by 0 bases; junction bases not matched to a gene: 14. In nucleotides, the CDR3 is TGCGCCAGCAGCTTGTATGTAATGGGCGGCGGGAGTAGCACAGATACGCAGTATTTT. Translated, it gives CASSLYVMGGGSSTDTQYF.

The chain couples TRBV9 to TRBJ2-7; perhaps TRBD1 as D (6 bases). The CDR3 extends over 14 amino acids. The V gene lost 0 bases and the J gene lost 2 bases, with 9 bases spanning the gap. CDR1 SGDLS and CDR2 YYNGEE come from the germline V gene. The CDR3 is CASSVAGQTYEQYF. The CDR3 DNA sequence: TGTGCCAGCAGCGTAGCGGGACAAACCTACGAGCAGTACTTC.

V and J are TRBV9 and TRBJ2-7; 13 bases agree with TRBD2. Germline V gene sequence: CDR1 SGDLS, CDR2 YYNGEE. The CDR3 has 16 amino acids. The J segment lost 4 bases and the V segment lost 4 bases, leaving 8 bases of the junction unmatched. The CDR3 reads CASSPRPTSGGYEQYF. CDR3 sequence (DNA): TGTGCCAGCAGCCCCCGGCCGACTAGCGGGGGGTACGAGCAGTACTTC. Variable domain in full (rest from reference TRBV9 and TRBJ2-7): DSGVTQTPKHLITATGQRVTLRCSPRSGDLSVYWYQQSLDQGLQFLIQYYNGEERAKGNILERFSAQQFPDLHSELNLSSLELGDSALYFCASSPRPTSGGYEQYFGPGTRLTVT.

The rearrangement links TRBV2 to TRBJ1-5; 9 bases are shared with TRBD1. The trim removed 10 bases at V and 4 bases at J, leaving 2 bases unmatched. In germline, CDR1 is SNHLY, CDR2 FYNNEI. The CDR3 is made up of 12 amino acids. The CDR3 sequence: CATGQGNQPQHF. Written as DNA, the CDR3 is TGTGCCACTGGACAGGGGAATCAGCCCCAGCATTTT.

The sample holds one count of this clone. In DNA form, the CDR3 reads TGTGCCAGCAGTTTGGCCGCCGCGGGTGAGCAGTTCTTC. Protein: CASSLAAAGEQFF. The chain employs TRBV27 and TRBJ2-1; maybe TRBD2 (5 bases). Per germline, CDR1 MNHEY and CDR2 SMNVEV (reference sequence). V shed 3 bases and J shed 9 bases, with 12 bases lying between them. The CDR3 spans 13 residues.

This rearrangement joins TRBV30 to TRBJ2-7, with D possibly matching TRBD1 (5 bases). Germline V gene data show CDR1 as GTSNPN and CDR2 as SVGIG (reference sequence). The CDR3 sequence is 12 residues long. The V and J ends lost 3 bases and 1 base respectively, with 7 bases between them. CDR3 in DNA: TGTGCCTGGAGCCAGGGTTCCTACGAGCAGTACTTC. The encoded protein is CAWSQGSYEQYF.

The chain carries TRBV28 and TRBJ2-6, with D possibly TRBD1 on 5 matching bases. Germline V gives CDR1 MDHEN, CDR2 SYDVKM. CDR3 length: 15 amino acids. The V gene lost 5 bases and the J gene lost 0 bases, with 8 bases spanning the gap. DNA of the CDR3: TGTGCCAGCAGTCAGGGCAGCTCTGGGGCCAACGTCCTGACTTTC. It specifies CASSQGSSGANVLTF.

CDR3 nucleotide sequence: TGCGCCAGCAGTGAGTCTTCGGCGGGAGGGTTAAATGAGCAGTTCTTC. Protein product: CASSESSAGGLNEQFF. The rearrangement links TRBV10-1 to TRBJ2-1; TRBD2 matches 9 bases. Trimming removed 0 bases from V and 7 bases from J; junction bases left unmatched: 7. The CDR3 totals 16 residues. The germline V gene has CDR1 WNHNN and CDR2 SYGVQD (reference sequence).